This is a list of T cell receptor beta chains from one sample in a study of shared clonotypes between healthy human individuals. Sequenced by immunoSEQ multiplex PCR; TCRdb stores in-frame clones only, minus some. The sample holds around 2.5 million clones; roughly 93% are singletons and the top ten take roughly 0.36%. Material for sequencing was naive CD4+ T cells from PBMCs. The receptors stem from a man younger than 35 in good health. Some clones in this sample may be carry-over from other donors' samples. Both conserved end residues are part of each CDR3. A D gene is named only where the DNA matches it firmly. Some rows mark clone size as missing; the rest say once, few, many or name a class of expanded clone.

d_call cdr3_length j_call clone_size v_call cdr3_nt cdr3_aa
TRBD1 13 TRBJ2-2 - TRBV7-9 TGTGCCAGCTTTACAGGGGGCTTCGGGGAGCTGTTTTTT CASFTGGFGELFF
TRBD1 14 TRBJ2-7 - TRBV29-1 TGCAGCGTCCTCCAGGGACAGGTCTCCTACGAGCAGTACTTC CSVLQGQVSYEQYF
- 12 TRBJ2-2 once TRBV28 TGTGCCAGCAGGTCTGACGTTCGGGAGCTGTTTTTT CASRSDVRELFF
TRBD1 16 TRBJ2-5 - TRBV5-1 TGCGCCAGCAGCTTGGGGGACTCAGGGGGCAAGGAGACCCAGTACTTC CASSLGDSGGKETQYF
- 15 TRBJ1-1 few TRBV27 TGTGCCAGCAGAACAGGGAGGGTAAGGGGCACTGAAGCTTTCTTT CASRTGRVRGTEAFF
TRBD1 16 TRBJ1-6 - TRBV25-1 TGTGCCAGCAGTGGCGGGAGACAGGGGTATAATTCACCCCTCCACTTT CASSGGRQGYNSPLHF
- 15 TRBJ2-6 once TRBV15 TGTGCCACCAGCAGAGCTTGGACTGGGGCCAACGTCCTGACTTTC CATSRAWTGANVLTF
TRBD1 17 TRBJ2-2 once TRBV5-1 TGCGCCAGCAGCTTGGGGCCAGGGGGCGCTCCCACCGGGGAGCTGTTTTTT CASSLGPGGAPTGELFF
TRBD1 12 TRBJ2-7 - TRBV6-6 TGTGCCAGCAGTTCAGGGGGCTACGAGCAGTACTTC CASSSGGYEQYF
TRBD2 17 TRBJ2-1 - TRBV7-3 TGTGCCAGCAGCCCCCCCGGGACTAGCGGGTTGAATGATGAGCAGTTCTTC CASSPPGTSGLNDEQFF
TRBD2 16 TRBJ2-1 - TRBV19 TGTGCCAGTAGTCCCCGAGCGGGAGGAGGTTTCAATGAGCAGTTCTTC CASSPRAGGGFNEQFF
TRBD1 15 TRBJ2-4 - TRBV9 TGTGCCAGCAGCGCCGGTGACAGGGGTCGTGGCATTCAGTACTTC CASSAGDRGRGIQYF
TRBD2 13 TRBJ2-3 - TRBV6-5 TGTGCCAGCAGAACTAGCGGGAGTGACACGCAGTATTTT CASRTSGSDTQYF
- 15 TRBJ1-5 - TRBV5-5 TGTGCCAGCAGAAGCGGGGTCTTAGGCAATCAGCCCCAGCATTTT CASRSGVLGNQPQHF
- 15 TRBJ1-2 - TRBV4-3 TGCGCCAGCAGCCAAGACCCCAGTGGAGGCTATGGCTACACCTTC CASSQDPSGGYGYTF
TRBD2 19 TRBJ2-1 - TRBV7-2 TGTGCCAGCAGCTTCCCGGGACTAGCGGGGGTCCCCTCCTACAATGAGCAGTTCTTC CASSFPGLAGVPSYNEQFF
- 13 TRBJ1-4 - TRBV5-8 TGTGCCAGCAGCTTGCAAGAGGAGCTGGGTCTGTTTTTT CASSLQEELGLFF
- 15 TRBJ2-1 - TRBV5-6 TGTGCCAGCAGCTTATTCGTTAGCTCCTACAATGAGCAGTTCTTC CASSLFVSSYNEQFF
- 13 TRBJ1-2 - TRBV19 TGTGCCAGTAATAACCGGCAGGGTAATGGCTACACCTTC CASNNRQGNGYTF
- 13 TRBJ2-1 - TRBV7-3 TGTGCCAGCAGGGGCGGGTCCTACAATGAGCAGTTCTTC CASRGGSYNEQFF
TRBD2 18 TRBJ2-1 - TRBV14 TGTGCCAGCAGCCAAGATCGTCCTAGCGGGAGTTTATACAATGAGCAGTTCTTC CASSQDRPSGSLYNEQFF
- 13 TRBJ1-2 - TRBV2 TGTGCCAGCAGCCCGGGTTCTAACTATGGCTACACCTTC CASSPGSNYGYTF
- 15 TRBJ2-4 once TRBV7-3 TGTGCCAGCAGCTTAGAACCAGGGTTCCCTAACATTCAGTACTTC CASSLEPGFPNIQYF
- 12 TRBJ2-3 - TRBV28 TGTGCCAGCAGTTCACCCACAGATACGCAGTATTTT CASSSPTDTQYF
- 14 TRBJ2-1 - TRBV29-1 TGCAGCGGTGGCTCCGACACCTCCTACAATGAGCAGTTCTTC CSGGSDTSYNEQFF
- 16 TRBJ2-1 - TRBV7-3 TGTGCCAGCAGCTCGGAGTCCCTACTCTCCTACAATGAGCAGTTCTTC CASSSESLLSYNEQFF
- 13 TRBJ2-3 - TRBV28 TGTGCCAGCAGTCTCGGGACTTCAGATACGCAGTATTTT CASSLGTSDTQYF
- 16 TRBJ2-3 - TRBV7-7 TGTGCCAGCAGCTTAGGGACTGTCCCTAGCACAGATACGCAGTATTTT CASSLGTVPSTDTQYF
- 15 TRBJ1-1 - TRBV15 TGTGCCACCAGCCCCCAGCCAGGGAAATCGACTGAAGCTTTCTTT CATSPQPGKSTEAFF